This T cell receptor (beta chain) was retrieved from a study of blood T cell repertoires in COVID-19. Study-level background: T cells, B-cell-depleted T cells, or PBMCs supplied cDNA or gDNA.

As handled by the study authors: From reference gene primer amplification, estimates of nucleated cell counts were derived. Sequencing used immunoSEQ multiplex PCR; TCRdb keeps in-frame clones, though not all of them. The V and J calls and clone size are taken from that table; D and trimming were inferred from the DNA. The sample consists of approximately 96,000 clones, 70% to 90% of them appearing once. The sample taken for sequencing was peripheral blood. The TCR originated in a human donor with COVID-19, enrolled during active disease. The donor label of this sample is uncertain.

In DNA, the CDR3 is TGTGCCAGCAGCCAAGATTTTGCGGGGAGAGAGACCCAGTACTTC. The encoded protein is CASSQDFAGRETQYF. The chain recombines TRBV3-1 (or the pseudogene TRBV3-2) with TRBJ2-5; TRBD2 is a possible D gene (6 bases). Looked up from germline, CDR1 is LGHDT and CDR2 is YNNKEL (reference sequence). CDR3 length: 15 residues. V was cut by 0 bases and J by 4 bases, with 12 bases left in between.